Included here is one T cell receptor beta chain sequence, with context. Its antigen is undetermined. Germline is not matched at one junction end, which may reflect a read error. From around 0.5 ug of total RNA, TCR beta-specific cDNA was reverse-transcribed using a constant-region primer. Researchers made the TCR beta libraries by running three nested multiplex PCR rounds with slightly modified ARM-PCR. TRBV1-TRBV30 forward primers paired with a C-beta reverse primer were used in the first two PCR rounds, which ran roughly 10 cycles each. TCRdb independently ran MiXCR on the multiplex PCR reads; one entry per CDR3 protein. The data hold fewer than 75,000 distinct CDR3 sequences, with roughly two thirds observed a single time. The source of the sample is a study of tumor-infiltrating lymphocytes in primary liver carcinoma. The study, taken as a whole, reports: Present in all five tumor regions were only about 7-25% of the top clones.

Co-extraction yielded RNA and DNA from around 20-30 mg of unsorted bulk tissue. CDR3 size: 17 residues. Germline V gene sequence: CDR1 MNHNY, CDR2 SVGAGI (reference sequence). This TCR was sampled from a man in his forties with primary liver carcinoma and hepatitis B virus infection. The rearrangement links TRBV6-6 to TRBJ1-2, with 8 bases that match TRBD1. Sequencing used liver tumor tissue from sampling region 4. Sample subset: tumor region T4, right-lateral pole. CDR3 DNA: TGTGCCAGCAGGGGCCCAGTCAGGGGGCAGGGCAACTATGACTACACCTTC. Residues: CASRGPVRGQGNYDYTF.